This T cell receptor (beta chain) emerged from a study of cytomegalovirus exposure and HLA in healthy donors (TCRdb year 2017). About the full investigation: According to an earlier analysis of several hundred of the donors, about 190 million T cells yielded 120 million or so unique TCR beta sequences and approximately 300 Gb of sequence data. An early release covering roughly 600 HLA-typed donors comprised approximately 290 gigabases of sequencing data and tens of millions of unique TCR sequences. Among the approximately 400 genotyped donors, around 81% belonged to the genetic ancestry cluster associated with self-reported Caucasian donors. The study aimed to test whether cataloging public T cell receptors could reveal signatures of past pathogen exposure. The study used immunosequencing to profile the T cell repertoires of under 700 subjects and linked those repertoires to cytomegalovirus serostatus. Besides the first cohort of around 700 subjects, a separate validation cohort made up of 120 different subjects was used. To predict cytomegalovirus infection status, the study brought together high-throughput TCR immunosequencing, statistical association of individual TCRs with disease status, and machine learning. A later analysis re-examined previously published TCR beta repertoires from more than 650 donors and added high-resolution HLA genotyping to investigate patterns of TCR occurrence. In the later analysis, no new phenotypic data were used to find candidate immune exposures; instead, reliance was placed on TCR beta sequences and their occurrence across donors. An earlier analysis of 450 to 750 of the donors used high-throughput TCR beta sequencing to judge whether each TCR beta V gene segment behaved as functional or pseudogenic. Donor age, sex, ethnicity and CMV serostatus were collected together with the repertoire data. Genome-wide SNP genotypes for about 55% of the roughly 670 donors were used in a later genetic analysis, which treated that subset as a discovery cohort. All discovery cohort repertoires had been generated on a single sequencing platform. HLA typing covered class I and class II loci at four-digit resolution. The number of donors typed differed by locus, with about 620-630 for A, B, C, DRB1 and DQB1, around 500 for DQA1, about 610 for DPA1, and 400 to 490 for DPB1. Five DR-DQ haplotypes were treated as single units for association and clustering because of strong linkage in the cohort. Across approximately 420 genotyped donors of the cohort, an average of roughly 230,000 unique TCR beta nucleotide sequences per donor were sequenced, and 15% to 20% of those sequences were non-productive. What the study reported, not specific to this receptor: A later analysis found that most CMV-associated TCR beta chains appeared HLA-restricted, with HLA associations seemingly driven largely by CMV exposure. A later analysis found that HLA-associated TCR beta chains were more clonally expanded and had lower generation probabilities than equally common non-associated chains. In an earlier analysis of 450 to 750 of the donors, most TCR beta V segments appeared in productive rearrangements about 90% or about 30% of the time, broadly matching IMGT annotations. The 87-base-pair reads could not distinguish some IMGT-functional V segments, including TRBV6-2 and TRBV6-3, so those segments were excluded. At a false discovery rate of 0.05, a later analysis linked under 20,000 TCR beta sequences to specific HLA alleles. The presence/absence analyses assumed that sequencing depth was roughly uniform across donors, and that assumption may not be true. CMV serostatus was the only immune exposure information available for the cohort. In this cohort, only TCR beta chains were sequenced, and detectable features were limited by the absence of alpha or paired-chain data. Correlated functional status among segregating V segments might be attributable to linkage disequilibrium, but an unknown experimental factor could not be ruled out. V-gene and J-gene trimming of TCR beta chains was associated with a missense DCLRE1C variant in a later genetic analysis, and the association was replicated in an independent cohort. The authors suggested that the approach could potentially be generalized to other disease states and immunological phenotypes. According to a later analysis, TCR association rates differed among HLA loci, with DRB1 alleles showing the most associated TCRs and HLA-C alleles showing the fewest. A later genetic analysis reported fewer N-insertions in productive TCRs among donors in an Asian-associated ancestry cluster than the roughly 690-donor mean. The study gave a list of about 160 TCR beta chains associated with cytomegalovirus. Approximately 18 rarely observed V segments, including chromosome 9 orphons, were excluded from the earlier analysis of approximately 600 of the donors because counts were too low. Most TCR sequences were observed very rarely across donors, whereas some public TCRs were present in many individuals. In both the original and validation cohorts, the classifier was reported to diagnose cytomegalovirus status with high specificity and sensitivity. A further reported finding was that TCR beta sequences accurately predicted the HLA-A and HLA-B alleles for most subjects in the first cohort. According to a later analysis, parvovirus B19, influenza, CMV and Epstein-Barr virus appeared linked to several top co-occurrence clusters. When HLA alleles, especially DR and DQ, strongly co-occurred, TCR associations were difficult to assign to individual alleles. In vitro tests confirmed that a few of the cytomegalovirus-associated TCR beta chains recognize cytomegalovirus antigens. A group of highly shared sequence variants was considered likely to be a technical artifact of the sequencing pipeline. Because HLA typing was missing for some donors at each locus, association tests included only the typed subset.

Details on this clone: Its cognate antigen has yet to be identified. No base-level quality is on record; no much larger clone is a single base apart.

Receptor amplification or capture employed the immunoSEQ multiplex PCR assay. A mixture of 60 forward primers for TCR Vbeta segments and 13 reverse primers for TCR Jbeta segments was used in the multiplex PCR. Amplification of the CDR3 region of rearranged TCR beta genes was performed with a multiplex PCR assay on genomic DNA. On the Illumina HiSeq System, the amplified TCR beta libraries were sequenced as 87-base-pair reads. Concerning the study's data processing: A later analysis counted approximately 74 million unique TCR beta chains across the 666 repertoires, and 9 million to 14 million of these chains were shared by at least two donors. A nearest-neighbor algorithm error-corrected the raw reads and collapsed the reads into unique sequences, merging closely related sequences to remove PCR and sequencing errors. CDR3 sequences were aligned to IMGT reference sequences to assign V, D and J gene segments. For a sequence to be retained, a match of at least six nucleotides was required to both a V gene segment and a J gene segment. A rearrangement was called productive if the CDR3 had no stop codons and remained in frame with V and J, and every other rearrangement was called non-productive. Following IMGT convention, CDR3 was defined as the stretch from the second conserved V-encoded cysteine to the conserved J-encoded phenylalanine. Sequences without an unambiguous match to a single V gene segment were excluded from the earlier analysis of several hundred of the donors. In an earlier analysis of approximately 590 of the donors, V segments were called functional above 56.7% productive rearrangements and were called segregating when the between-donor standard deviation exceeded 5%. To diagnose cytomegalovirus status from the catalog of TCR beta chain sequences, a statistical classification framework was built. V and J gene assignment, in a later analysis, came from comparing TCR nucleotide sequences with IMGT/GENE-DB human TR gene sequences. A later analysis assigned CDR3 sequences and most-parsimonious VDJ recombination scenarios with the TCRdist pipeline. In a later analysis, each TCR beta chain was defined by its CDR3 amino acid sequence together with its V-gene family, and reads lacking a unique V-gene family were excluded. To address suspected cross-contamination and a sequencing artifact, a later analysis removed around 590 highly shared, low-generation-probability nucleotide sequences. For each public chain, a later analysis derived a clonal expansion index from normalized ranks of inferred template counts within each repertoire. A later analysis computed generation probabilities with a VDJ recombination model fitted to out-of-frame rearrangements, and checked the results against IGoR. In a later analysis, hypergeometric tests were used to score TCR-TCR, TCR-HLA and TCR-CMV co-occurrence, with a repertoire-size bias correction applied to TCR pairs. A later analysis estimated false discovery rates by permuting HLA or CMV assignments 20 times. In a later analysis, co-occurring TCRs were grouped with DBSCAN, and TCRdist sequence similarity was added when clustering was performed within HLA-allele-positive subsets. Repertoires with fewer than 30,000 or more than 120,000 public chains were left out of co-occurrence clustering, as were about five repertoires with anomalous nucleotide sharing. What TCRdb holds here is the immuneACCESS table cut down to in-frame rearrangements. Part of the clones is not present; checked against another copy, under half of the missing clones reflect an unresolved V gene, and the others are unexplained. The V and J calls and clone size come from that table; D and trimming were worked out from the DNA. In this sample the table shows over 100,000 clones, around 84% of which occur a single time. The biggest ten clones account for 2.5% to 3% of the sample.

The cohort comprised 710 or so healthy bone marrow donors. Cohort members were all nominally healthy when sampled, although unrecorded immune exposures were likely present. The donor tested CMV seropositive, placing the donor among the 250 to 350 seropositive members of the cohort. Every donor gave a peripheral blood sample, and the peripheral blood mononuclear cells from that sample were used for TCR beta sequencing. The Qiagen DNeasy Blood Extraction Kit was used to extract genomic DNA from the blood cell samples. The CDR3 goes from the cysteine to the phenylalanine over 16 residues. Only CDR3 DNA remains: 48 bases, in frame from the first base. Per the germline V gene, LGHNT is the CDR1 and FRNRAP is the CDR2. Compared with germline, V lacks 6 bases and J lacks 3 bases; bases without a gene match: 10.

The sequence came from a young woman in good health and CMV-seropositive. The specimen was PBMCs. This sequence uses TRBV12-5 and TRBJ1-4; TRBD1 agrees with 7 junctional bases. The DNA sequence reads TGTGCTAGTGGAGGGGGCCCCAGTCGGGCTAATGAAAAACTGTTTTTT. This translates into CASGGGPSRANEKLFF.